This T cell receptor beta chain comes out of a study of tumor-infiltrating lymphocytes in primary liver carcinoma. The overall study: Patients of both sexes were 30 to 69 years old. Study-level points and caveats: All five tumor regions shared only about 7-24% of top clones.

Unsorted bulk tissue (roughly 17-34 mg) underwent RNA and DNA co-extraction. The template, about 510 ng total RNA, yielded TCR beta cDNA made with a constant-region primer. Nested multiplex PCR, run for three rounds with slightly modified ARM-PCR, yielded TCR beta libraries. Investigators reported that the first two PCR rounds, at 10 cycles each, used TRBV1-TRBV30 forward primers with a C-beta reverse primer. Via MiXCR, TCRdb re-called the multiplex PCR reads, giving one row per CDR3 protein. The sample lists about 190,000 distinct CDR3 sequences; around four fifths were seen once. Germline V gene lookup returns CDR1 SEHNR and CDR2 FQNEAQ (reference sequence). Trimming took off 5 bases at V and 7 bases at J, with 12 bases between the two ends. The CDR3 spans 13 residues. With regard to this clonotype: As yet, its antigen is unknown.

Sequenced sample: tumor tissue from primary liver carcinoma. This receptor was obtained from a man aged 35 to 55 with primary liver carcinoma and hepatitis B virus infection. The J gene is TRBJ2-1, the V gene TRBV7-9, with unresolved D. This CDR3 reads CASSIQERNEQFF. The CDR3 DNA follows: TGTGCCAGCAGCATCCAGGAGAGGAATGAGCAGTTCTTC.